Included here is one TCR beta chain sequence, with context. Original processing methods: The authors estimated nucleated cell counts from reference gene primer amplification. Only in-frame clones appear in the TCRdb table, and some are missing; sequencing was by immunoSEQ multiplex PCR. The V and J calls and clone size were taken over from that table, and D and trimming were inferred from the DNA. Among 150,000 to 200,000 clones listed, 86% were seen once. This sample is part of a study of blood T cell repertoires in COVID-19. Study information: COVID-19 samples collected from the United States, Italy and Spain covered acute and convalescent phases. From T cells, B-cell-depleted T cells, or PBMCs came the material, which was cDNA or gDNA.

The V gene's germline CDR1 is KGHSH and CDR2 LQKENI. The V and J ends lost 2 bases and 4 bases, in that order; junction bases with no gene match: 6. The CDR3 length is 16 residues. The specimen was peripheral blood. This TCR came from a woman in her 70s with acute or convalescent COVID-19. The V call is TRBV18, the J call TRBJ2-3; the match to TRBD1 covers 10 bases. The CDR3 loop is CASSPIGQGGADTQYF. As DNA, the CDR3 is TGTGCCAGCTCACCAATCGGACAGGGGGGAGCAGATACGCAGTATTTT.